A selection of T cell receptor beta chains follows, all from one sample in a study of beta chain features in type 1 diabetes. The repertoire was sequenced with immunoSEQ multiplex PCR; TCRdb's copy has only in-frame clones and lacks some. The table shows approximately 250,000 clones, with less than 15% occurring only once. Sequencing used naive CD4+ T cells from blood. The source is a woman aged 35 to 49 in good health. Both conserved end residues are part of each CDR3. The D gene is left open where the match is weak. Expanded clones get a size class; other rows say once, few or many, or leave the size out.

CDR3 DNA,CDR3 protein,clone size,D gene,V gene,J gene
TGCGCCAGCAGCCGACAGGGGCCCACTGAAGCTTTCTTT,CASSRQGPTEAFF,many,TRBD1,TRBV4-3,TRBJ1-1
TGTGCCAGCAGCTGGGGACAGGGTTCCTATGGCTACACCTTC,CASSWGQGSYGYTF,.,TRBD1,TRBV5-4,TRBJ1-2
TGTGCCAGCAGGTCCCAGGGGGGCCATGAGCAGTTCTTC,CASRSQGGHEQFF,.,.,TRBV2,TRBJ2-1
TGTGCCAGCAGCTTTCGAACTAGCGGGGAGTATGAGCAGTTCTTC,CASSFRTSGEYEQFF,few,TRBD2,TRBV13,TRBJ2-1
TGTGCCAGTACCGTGCAGGGGGCTCAGCCCCAGCATTTT,CASTVQGAQPQHF,few,TRBD1,TRBV19,TRBJ1-5
TGTGCCAGCAGTTTATCCGGACAGAACTATGGCTACACCTTC,CASSLSGQNYGYTF,.,.,TRBV27,TRBJ1-2
TGTGCCAGCAGCGTACAGGGGGACCGCACAGATACGCAGTATTTT,CASSVQGDRTDTQYF,few,TRBD1,TRBV9,TRBJ2-3
TGTGCCAGTCGCGGGGGCGATGGCTACACCTTC,CASRGGDGYTF,few,.,TRBV6-4,TRBJ1-2
TGTGCCAGTGACCACAGGGGGGGAGTCCTCCAGTACTTC,CASDHRGGVLQYF,.,.,TRBV6-6,TRBJ2-4
TGTGCTAGTGGGGCGGGGGGCTGGAGTCAGCCCCAGCATTTT,CASGAGGWSQPQHF,.,.,TRBV12-5,TRBJ1-5
TGTGCCAGCAGTGAAGAGGCTCGGGGGTTGACCTACAATGAGCAGTTCTTC,CASSEEARGLTYNEQFF,.,.,TRBV6-1,TRBJ2-1
TGCAGCTCGACTGGGCGTCACAGGCCGACAAATCAGCCCCAGCATTTT,CSSTGRHRPTNQPQHF,many,.,TRBV29-1,TRBJ1-5
TGCGCCAGCAGCTTGGGGTCGGGGCCCCAGCATTTT,CASSLGSGPQHF,few,.,TRBV5-1,TRBJ1-5
TGTGCCAGCAAGGACAGGCCAACCGAGGATACGCAGTATTTT,CASKDRPTEDTQYF,few,TRBD1,TRBV7-8,TRBJ2-3
TGTGCCAGCAGCAGAGCAGGGGGCTACGAGCAGTACTTC,CASSRAGGYEQYF,.,TRBD1,TRBV28,TRBJ2-7
TGTGCCAGCAGCTTGGTACGGGAGGGGAGCGAGCAGTACTTC,CASSLVREGSEQYF,.,TRBD2,TRBV5-4,TRBJ2-7
TGCGCCAGCAGCAAAGACAGGGACACTGAAGCTTTCTTT,CASSKDRDTEAFF,.,TRBD1,TRBV5-1,TRBJ1-1
TGCAGCGTTGTACAGGTCGGTCTCGAGCAGTACTTC,CSVVQVGLEQYF,many,.,TRBV29-1,TRBJ2-7
TGCGCCAGCAGCCCAGGTCGGACAGGGCCTTATGGCTACACCTTC,CASSPGRTGPYGYTF,.,TRBD1,TRBV4-3,TRBJ1-2
TGTGCCAGCAGCCGGACAGGAAACTCCTACGAGCAGTACTTC,CASSRTGNSYEQYF,.,TRBD1,TRBV7-2,TRBJ2-7
TGTGCCAGTAGGTGGTCCGAAACCACCCGGGCGCAGTATTTT,CASRWSETTRAQYF,few,.,TRBV19,TRBJ2-3
TGTGCCAGCAGCTCCCTGGGAGCGGGGGGGAAAGATACGCAGTATTTT,CASSSLGAGGKDTQYF,few,TRBD2,TRBV11-2,TRBJ2-3
TGTGCCAGCGTATACGAGTTCGGAGATACGCAGTATTTT,CASVYEFGDTQYF,.,.,TRBV21-1,TRBJ2-3
TGCGCCAGCAGCCGAGGCGAACCGGGACAGGCTCTCTCCTACGAGCAGTACTTC,CASSRGEPGQALSYEQYF,few,TRBD1,TRBV4-3,TRBJ2-7
TGTGCCAGCAGAAAGACAGGGCCGGATGGCGAGCAGTACTTC,CASRKTGPDGEQYF,few,TRBD1,TRBV6-1,TRBJ2-7
TGTGCCAGCAGCCCTGGGACACCGTACCAAGAGACCCAGTACTTC,CASSPGTPYQETQYF,.,.,TRBV5-4,TRBJ2-5
TGTGCCAGCAGCGTATATTGGAACACTGAAGCTTTCTTT,CASSVYWNTEAFF,many,.,TRBV7-9,TRBJ1-1
TGTGCCAGCAGTTACGTACTAGAAGAGACCCAGTACTTC,CASSYVLEETQYF,.,.,TRBV6-6,TRBJ2-5
TGTGCCAGCAGTTCAGCCTCGAGGCGGGCACGAGAGACCCAGTACTTC,CASSSASRRARETQYF,.,.,TRBV28,TRBJ2-5
TGCGCCAGCAGCCAAATGGTGGGGCACAATGAGCAGTTCTTC,CASSQMVGHNEQFF,.,.,TRBV4-3,TRBJ2-1
TGTGCCAGCTCACCTCTTACCGGGACAAGCAATTCACCCCTCCACTTT,CASSPLTGTSNSPLHF,.,.,TRBV18,TRBJ1-6
TGTGCCAGCAGTTTCAGAGAAGACAGACCCCTCCACTTT,CASSFREDRPLHF,.,.,TRBV27,TRBJ1-6
TGTGCCAGCAGTGAAGGGGCAGGGGCCTACTCTGATGGCTACACCTTC,CASSEGAGAYSDGYTF,few,.,TRBV2,TRBJ1-2